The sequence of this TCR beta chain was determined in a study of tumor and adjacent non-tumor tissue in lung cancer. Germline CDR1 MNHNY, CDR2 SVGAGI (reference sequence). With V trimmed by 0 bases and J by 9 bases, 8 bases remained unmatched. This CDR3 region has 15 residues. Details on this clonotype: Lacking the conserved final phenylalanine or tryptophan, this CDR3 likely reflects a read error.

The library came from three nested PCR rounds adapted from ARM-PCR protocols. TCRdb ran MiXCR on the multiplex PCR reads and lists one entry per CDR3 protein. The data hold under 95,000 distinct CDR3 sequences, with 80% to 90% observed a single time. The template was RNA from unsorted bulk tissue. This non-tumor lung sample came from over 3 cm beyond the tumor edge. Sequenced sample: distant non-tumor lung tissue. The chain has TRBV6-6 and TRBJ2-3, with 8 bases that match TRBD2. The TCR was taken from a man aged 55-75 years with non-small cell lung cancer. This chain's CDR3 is CASSYSAGLGETQYS. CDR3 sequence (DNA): TGTGCCAGCAGTTACTCAGCGGGACTAGGGGAAACGCAGTATTCT.